Shown below are 27 T cell receptor beta chains from a single sample sequenced in a study of blood T cell repertoires in COVID-19. Produced via immunoSEQ multiplex PCR; TCRdb's table is partial and in-frame only. The data contain over 450,000 clones, around 90% of them singletons. The source material was peripheral blood. The receptors were sampled from a woman in her forties or fifties with COVID-19, enrolled during active disease.

This chain uses TRBV5-1 with TRBJ2-5; TRBD2 matches at 7 bases. The germline CDR1 and CDR2 sequences are SGHRS and YFSETQ. Trimming cost V 0 bases and J 1 base; bases outside gene matches: 0. This CDR3 region has 14 residues. CDR3 DNA: TGCGCCAGCAGCTTGGGGACTAGCCAAGAGACCCAGTACTTC. Protein: CASSLGTSQETQYF.

The chain is built from TRBV10-2 and TRBJ2-7; the D gene is possibly TRBD1 (5 bases). CDR1 is WSHSY, CDR2 SAAADI, per germline. Trimming cost V 2 bases and J 5 bases, with 7 bases left between them. The CDR3 has 12 residues. CDR3 nucleotides: TGCGCCAGCAGTGAGCAGGGCGACGAGCAGTACTTC. Translation: CASSEQGDEQYF.

J is TRBJ2-1 and V is TRBV29-1; possibly TRBD1 for D (6 bases). Per the germline V gene, CDR1 is SQVTM and CDR2 is ANQGSEA. With 2 bases removed from V and 10 bases from J, the gap between germline ends came to 15 bases. The CDR3 sequence is 13 residues long. The CDR3 reads CSVERGSGDEQFF. In DNA, the CDR3 is TGCAGCGTTGAAAGGGGGTCAGGTGACGAGCAGTTCTTC.

V usage is TRBV3-1 (or the pseudogene TRBV3-2) and J usage is TRBJ1-2; 7 bases fit TRBD1. This CDR3 is 17 amino acids long. Germline V gene sequence: CDR1 LGHDT, CDR2 YNNKEL (reference sequence). Trimming removed 0 bases from V and 4 bases from J; junction bases left unmatched: 11. The chain's CDR3 is CASSQDRRQGESYGYTF. DNA for the CDR3: TGTGCCAGCAGCCAAGACCGTCGTCAGGGGGAGAGCTATGGCTACACCTTC.

DNA for the CDR3: TGTGCCAGCAGTGAAGACTACAGGGGATTAGATACGCAGTATTTT. This gives the protein CASSEDYRGLDTQYF. The gene calls are TRBV6-1 and TRBJ2-3; TRBD1 matches at 7 bases. Germline values: CDR1 MNHNS, CDR2 SASEGT. This CDR3 has 15 amino acids. The V gene end was trimmed by 1 base and the J gene end by 5 bases; junction bases not matched to a gene: 6.

The genes are TRBV7-9 and TRBJ2-2; D remains unclear. CDR3 length: 16 amino acids. V dropped 4 bases and J dropped 3 bases, with 15 bases sitting between them. Per germline, CDR1 SEHNR and CDR2 FQNEAQ (reference sequence). The CDR3 protein is CASSSYPPADTGELFF. The CDR3 DNA reads as TGTGCCAGCAGCTCTTACCCCCCGGCGGACACCGGGGAGCTGTTTTTT.

This chain connects TRBV5-1 to TRBJ1-5, with TRBD1 matching over 11 bases. The V segment lost 0 bases and the J segment 9 bases; nucleotides outside the gene matches: 8. The CDR3 contains 16 residues. CDR1 SGHRS and CDR2 YFSETQ come from the germline V gene. As DNA, the CDR3 is TGCGCCAGCAGCTTGGGGACAGGGGGCTCCCCTATGCCCCAGCATTTT. It codes for CASSLGTGGSPMPQHF. The complete variable domain, with remaining parts taken from reference TRBV5-1 and TRBJ1-5, reads KAGVTQTPRYLIKTRGQQVTLSCSPISGHRSVSWYQQTPGQGLQFLFEYFSETQRNKGNFPGRFSGRQFSNSRSEMNVSTLELGDSALYLCASSLGTGGSPMPQHFGDGTRLSIL.

V is TRBV10-3 and J is TRBJ2-7, with 9 bases matching TRBD1. The V and J ends lost 2 bases and 5 bases, in that order; junction bases with no gene match: 1. The V gene's germline CDR1 is ENHRY and CDR2 SYGVKD. The CDR3 covers 13 residues. The CDR3 spells CAISEGTGNEQYF. The CDR3 DNA reads TGTGCCATCAGTGAGGGGACAGGGAACGAGCAGTACTTC.

The V and J genes are TRBV3-1 (or the pseudogene TRBV3-2) and TRBJ2-1; TRBD2 might be the D (6 bases). Looked up from germline, CDR1 is LGHDT and CDR2 is YNNKEL (reference sequence). This CDR3 has 14 amino acids. Trimming shortened V by 2 bases and J by 5 bases, and 10 bases separated the two germline ends. CDR3 residues: CASSQRGTNNEQFF. In DNA form, the CDR3 reads TGTGCCAGCAGCCAACGGGGGACGAACAATGAGCAGTTCTTC.

The table lists this clone with a count of one. DNA of the CDR3: TGTGCCAGCAGCACTACAGGGAGTACTGAAGCTTTCTTT. This encodes CASSTTGSTEAFF. V and J are TRBV6-5 and TRBJ1-1, with TRBD1 as a possible D gene (6 bases). Per the germline V gene, CDR1 is MNHEY and CDR2 is SVGAGI. Trimming shortened V by 6 bases and J by 5 bases, and 13 bases separated the two germline ends. This CDR3 contains 13 residues.

The chain joins TRBV7-9 to TRBJ1-4; a possible D gene is TRBD1 (5 bases). Trimming left V 3 bases short and J 8 bases short, with 13 bases between. The CDR3 totals 14 residues. Germline values: CDR1 SEHNR, CDR2 FQNEAQ (reference sequence). This CDR3 is CASSFTNGGEKLFF. CDR3 bases: TGTGCCAGCAGCTTTACAAACGGGGGAGAAAAACTGTTTTTT.

The chain recombines TRBV15 with TRBJ2-7; TRBD1 is a possible D gene (5 bases). CDR1 is LNHNV and CDR2 is YYDKDF in the germline V gene (reference sequence). The CDR3 loop spans 11 amino acids. The ends were cut back, 3 bases at V and 6 bases at J, with 6 bases in the middle. Here the CDR3 DNA reads TGTGCCACCAGCAGGGACACCGAGCAGTACTTC. Translated, it gives CATSRDTEQYF.

The CDR3 nucleotides read TGTGCCAGCAGTTCCGGGACAGGGAGCGGCTACACCTTC. Amino acid sequence: CASSSGTGSGYTF. The rearrangement links TRBV27 to TRBJ1-2, with 9 bases identical to TRBD1. The CDR3 runs 13 residues. Germline CDR1 MNHEY, CDR2 SMNVEV (reference sequence). The V gene end was trimmed by 4 bases and the J gene end by 8 bases; junction bases not matched to a gene: 5.

This sequence joins TRBV27 and TRBJ2-5, with 7 nucleotides matching TRBD2. V dropped 6 bases and J dropped 5; count of bases not matched to a gene: 15. There are 16 residues in the CDR3. Germline-derived CDR1 and CDR2 are MNHEY and SMNVEV (reference sequence). DNA for the CDR3: TGTGCCAGCAGACCCCTCGGGGGGACCCTATTGGAGACCCAGTACTTC. It specifies CASRPLGGTLLETQYF.

J is TRBJ2-1 and V is TRBV28; 7 nucleotides line up with TRBD1. The CDR3 length is 14 residues. Trimming took 2 bases from V and 9 from J; bases not matched to a gene: 7. Germline CDR1 MDHEN, CDR2 SYDVKM. The CDR3 sequence is CASSLVGGAGEQFF. DNA of the CDR3: TGTGCCAGCAGTTTAGTAGGGGGCGCGGGTGAGCAGTTCTTC.

J is TRBJ2-7 and V is TRBV10-3; unclear D gene. V lost 2 bases to trimming and J lost 7 bases, with 6 bases between them. The CDR3 spans 11 residues. Per the germline V gene, CDR1 is ENHRY and CDR2 is SYGVKD. The DNA of the CDR3 is TGTGCCATCAGTGAGGTTCGGGAGCAGTACTTC. This sequence encodes CAISEVREQYF.

The chain employs TRBV19 and TRBJ1-2, with 7 bases identical to TRBD1. This CDR3 spans 14 amino acids. CDR1 and CDR2 (germline): LNHDA, SQIVND (reference sequence). Trimming at V came to 10 bases and at J to 7 bases, leaving 15 bases not matched to a gene. CDR3 coding DNA: TGTGCCACCATACCAGGGGGGCTGAGGAGTGGCTACACCTTC. This translates into CATIPGGLRSGYTF.

The V and J genes are TRBV7-5 and TRBJ1-2; TRBD1, the table's D call, was not compared with the DNA. TRBV7-5 is assigned pseudogene status. This CDR3 comprises 13 residues. CDR3 protein: CASSPGRLHGYTF. The CDR3 nucleotides are TGTGCCAGCAGCCCAGGCCGGTTGCATGGCTACACCTTC.

The J gene is TRBJ2-7, the V gene TRBV4-1; a weak D match, TRBD2 (6 bases). CDR3 size: 16 residues. Trimming took off 0 bases at V and 2 bases at J, with 14 bases between the two ends. CDR1 and CDR2 from the germline V gene are MGHRA and YSYEKL. CDR3 sequence: CASSQDRRGRAYEQYF. DNA for the CDR3: TGCGCCAGCAGCCAAGATCGGCGGGGACGGGCCTACGAGCAGTACTTC.

The chain joins TRBV7-7 to TRBJ1-5; D call uncertain. V was clipped by 5 bases and J by 7 bases, with 12 bases between them. Germline V gene sequence: CDR1 SSHAT, CDR2 FNYEAQ (reference sequence). This CDR3 is 13 amino acids long. CDR3 in amino acids: CASSLRPAQPQHF. CDR3 nucleotides: TGTGCCAGCAGCCTGAGGCCTGCACAGCCCCAGCATTTT.

This chain joins TRBV7-3 and TRBJ2-3, with 7 bases aligning to TRBD1. Germline V lookup: CDR1 SGHTA, CDR2 FQGTGA. The CDR3 has 15 amino acids. V was clipped by 3 bases and J by 0 bases; unmatched bases: 3. CDR3 DNA: TGTGCCAGCAGCTTCGGACAGGCAAGCACAGATACGCAGTATTTT. Translation: CASSFGQASTDTQYF.

The chain links TRBV29-1 to TRBJ1-2; tentatively, D is TRBD1 (6 bases). Germline V lookup: CDR1 SQVTM, CDR2 ANQGSEA. Trimming took off 6 bases at V and 5 bases at J, with 16 bases between the two ends. The CDR3 has 13 amino acids. This CDR3 is CSVLVQGAYGYTF. The CDR3 coding sequence is TGCAGCGTCCTCGTACAGGGAGCGTATGGCTACACCTTC.

This clone has a single count. The chain is built from TRBV6-6 and TRBJ2-1, with 8 bases matching TRBD1. The CDR3 runs to 14 residues. The junction had 4 bases not matched to a gene; V was cut back by 5 bases and J by 4 bases. Germline CDR1 and CDR2: MNHNY and SVGAGI (reference sequence). As DNA, the CDR3 is TGTGCCAGCAGTCACCGGGACAGGTACAATGAGCAGTTCTTC. Its translation is CASSHRDRYNEQFF.

V is TRBV6-5 and J is TRBJ2-5, with 9 bases that match TRBD2. V was pared by 6 bases and J by 4 bases, with 3 bases of the junction left unmatched. Germline loops: CDR1 MNHEY, CDR2 SVGAGI. This CDR3 is built from 13 residues. The chain's CDR3 is CASSGTSLETQYF. CDR3 coding DNA: TGTGCCAGCAGCGGGACTAGCTTAGAGACCCAGTACTTC.

The V and J genes are TRBV6-5 and TRBJ2-1; tentative D call: TRBD2 (5 bases). This CDR3 has 14 residues. Deletions cut 2 bases from V and 10 bases from J, with 15 bases between. Germline-derived CDR1 and CDR2 are MNHEY and SVGAGI. CDR3 in DNA: TGTGCCAGCAGTTACGGTGTGAACGGGAAGGAGCAGTTCTTC. Translating gives CASSYGVNGKEQFF.

This chain links TRBV5-1 with TRBJ2-7, with 8 bases that match TRBD1. The CDR3 length is 16 residues. Germline CDR1 and CDR2: SGHRS and YFSETQ. V was clipped by 0 bases and J by 4 bases; unmatched bases: 9. CDR3 bases: TGCGCCAGCAGCTTGGGACAGGGGCCGGGCGGATACGAGCAGTACTTC. It yields the protein CASSLGQGPGGYEQYF.

The genes are TRBV19 and TRBJ1-1, with D unclear. The ends were cut back, 5 bases at V and 1 base at J, with 8 bases in the middle. Looked up from germline, CDR1 is LNHDA and CDR2 is SQIVND (reference sequence). The CDR3 runs 13 residues. The CDR3 spells CASSPQWNTEAFF. The CDR3 DNA is TGTGCCAGTAGTCCTCAGTGGAACACTGAAGCTTTCTTT.